These 11 T cell receptor beta chains came from one sample sequenced in a study of blood T cell repertoires in COVID-19. Clones were read by immunoSEQ multiplex PCR, and TCRdb kept only the in-frame ones, dropping some. This sample has 150,000 to 200,000 clones, with over 75% found just once. The source material was PBMCs or T cells enriched from blood (not recorded which). The origin of the receptors is a middle-aged man who had recovered from COVID-19.

V is TRBV6-5 and J is TRBJ1-2, with D perhaps matching TRBD1 (5 bases). V gave up 0 bases and J gave up 9 bases, with 14 bases separating them. Germline CDR1 and CDR2: MNHEY and SVGAGI. The CDR3 runs to 14 residues. CDR3 residues: CASSYSIQGTSYTF. CDR3 nucleotides: TGTGCCAGCAGTTACTCGATCCAGGGAACGAGCTACACCTTC.

The sample holds a few counts of this clone. V and J are TRBV10-3 and TRBJ2-7; TRBD2 matches at 8 bases. This CDR3 region has 13 residues. Germline trimming cut 6 bases from V and 6 bases from J; bases unmatched to any gene: 7. Per germline, CDR1 ENHRY and CDR2 SYGVKD. This chain's CDR3 is CAIRGTSGSEQYF. The CDR3 nucleotides read TGTGCCATCAGAGGGACTAGTGGCTCCGAGCAGTACTTC.

The chain joins TRBV19 to TRBJ1-1, with 7 bases identical to TRBD1. Germline CDR1 LNHDA, CDR2 SQIVND (reference sequence). Losses at the gene ends were 3 bases for V and 0 bases for J; bases not matched to a gene: 7. The CDR3 loop spans 16 amino acids. CDR3 DNA: TGTGCCAGTAGTATCCAGACGACAGGGATGAACACTGAAGCTTTCTTT. Amino acid sequence: CASSIQTTGMNTEAFF.

The chain carries TRBV27 and TRBJ1-1, with D possibly being TRBD1 (5 bases). The CDR3 covers 13 residues. The germline V gene encodes CDR1 MNHEY and CDR2 SMNVEV (reference sequence). V was pared by 6 bases and J by 3 bases, with 11 bases between. CDR3: CASRLNRYTEAFF. In DNA, the CDR3 is TGTGCCAGCAGATTGAACAGGTACACTGAAGCTTTCTTT.

The CDR3 DNA sequence: TGTGCCAGCAGCTTCGGCGGGAGAAGCACAGATACGCAGTATTTT. Translation: CASSFGGRSTDTQYF. The rearrangement uses TRBV3-1 (or the pseudogene TRBV3-2) and TRBJ2-3; TRBD2 aligns across 7 bases. This CDR3 contains 15 residues. V lost 5 bases to trimming and J lost 0 bases; unmatched junction nucleotides: 5. Per germline, CDR1 LGHDT and CDR2 YNNKEL (reference sequence).

This chain joins TRBV5-1 and TRBJ2-2; D perhaps matches TRBD1 (5 bases). The CDR3 spans 16 residues. Germline V lookup: CDR1 SGHRS, CDR2 YFSETQ. V lost 6 bases, J lost 0 bases, and 15 bases lay in between. The CDR3 bases are TGCGCCAGCAACCATCGGGCAGGGACGAACACCGGGGAGCTGTTTTTT. As protein: CASNHRAGTNTGELFF.

This chain joins TRBV24-1 and TRBJ2-2, with D unclear. Trimming pared 7 bases from V and 0 bases from J, leaving 2 bases between. The CDR3 is 12 amino acids. The germline V gene has CDR1 KGHDR and CDR2 SFDVKD. The CDR3 DNA is TGTGCCACCAGCGCGAACACCGGGGAGCTGTTTTTT. Its protein is CATSANTGELFF.

The rearrangement links TRBV5-8 to TRBJ2-5; possible D gene TRBD1, 6 bases. Trimming removed 4 bases at V and 1 base at J, with 17 bases between. From germline, CDR1 is SGHTS and CDR2 YDEGEE. This CDR3 is 16 amino acids long. The CDR3 sequence is CASSPARGQLQETQYF. CDR3 coding DNA: TGTGCCAGCAGCCCGGCCCGGGGACAACTCCAAGAGACCCAGTACTTC.

The genes are TRBV19 and TRBJ1-2; D may be TRBD1 (5 bases). The CDR3 has 17 amino acids. From germline, CDR1 is LNHDA and CDR2 SQIVND (reference sequence). Trimming took off 5 bases at V and 4 bases at J, with 23 bases between the two ends. CDR3 DNA: TGTGCCAGTAGTCCCAAAGACAGTACCCGAGCCATCTATGGCTACACCTTC. Translation gives CASSPKDSTRAIYGYTF.

The chain is built from TRBV29-1 and TRBJ1-3; D is unresolved. V was shortened by 3 bases and J by 0 bases, with 9 bases between the two germline ends. Germline CDR1 and CDR2: SQVTM and ANQGSEA. There are 14 residues in the CDR3. The CDR3 region has the DNA TGCAGCGTTGACCCATTGAGCTCTGGAAACACCATATATTTT. It codes for CSVDPLSSGNTIYF.

The chain uses TRBV30 and TRBJ1-1, with D possibly TRBD1 on 6 matching bases. V was trimmed by 2 bases and J by 6 bases, leaving 22 bases between them. Germline V gene data show CDR1 as GTSNPN and CDR2 as SVGIG (reference sequence). The CDR3 length is 16 residues. CDR3 in amino acids: CAWSSKLTGTWAEAFF. CDR3 DNA: TGTGCCTGGAGTTCCAAACTTACCGGGACATGGGCTGAAGCTTTCTTT.